This TCR beta chain was documented in a study of cytotoxic CD8 clonotypes in ibrutinib-treated CLL. Assay: immunoSEQ multiplex PCR; the TCRdb copy retains only in-frame clones and omits some. The sample consists of some 14,000 clones, 52% of them appearing once. V shed 0 bases, J shed 8 bases, and the junction held 8 bases outside the gene matches. This CDR3 has 15 amino acids. Germline CDR1 is SGDLS and CDR2 is YYNGEE. The receptor comes from a human donor with chronic lymphocytic leukemia. This chain uses TRBV9 with TRBJ1-2, with 9 nucleotides matching TRBD1. The sample consisted of PBMCs, taken at an approximately 25-month disease-progression time point, from a patient treated with ibrutinib. CDR3 coding DNA: TGTGCCAGCAGCGTAGGAATTGGGACAGGGAGCGGCTACACCTTC. Protein: CASSVGIGTGSGYTF.